This TCR beta chain was found in a study of blood T cell repertoires in COVID-19. Study background: Collection of acute and convalescent COVID-19 samples took place in the United States, Italy and Spain. PBMCs, B-cell-depleted T cells, or T cells provided the cDNA or gDNA that made up the material.

V shed 10 bases, J shed 7 bases, and the junction held 13 bases outside the gene matches. Per germline, CDR1 MNHEY and CDR2 SVGAGI. The CDR3 runs 14 residues. Original handling: It was from reference gene primer amplification that nucleated cell counts were estimated. The assay was immunoSEQ multiplex PCR, and TCRdb's table has in-frame clones only and misses some. The D gene and trimming were derived from the DNA, and the V and J assignments and clone size from that table. The table has about 310,000 clones, approximately 87% seen once; the top ten hold roughly 7.1%. This clonotype was sampled from a woman aged 45-59 years who had recovered from COVID-19. Source material: peripheral blood. The chain recombines TRBV6-5 with TRBJ2-3, with TRBD2 matching 8 bases. The CDR3 reads CATRPGLAVYTQYF. CDR3 nucleotide sequence: TGTGCCACTCGTCCAGGACTAGCCGTATATACGCAGTATTTT.